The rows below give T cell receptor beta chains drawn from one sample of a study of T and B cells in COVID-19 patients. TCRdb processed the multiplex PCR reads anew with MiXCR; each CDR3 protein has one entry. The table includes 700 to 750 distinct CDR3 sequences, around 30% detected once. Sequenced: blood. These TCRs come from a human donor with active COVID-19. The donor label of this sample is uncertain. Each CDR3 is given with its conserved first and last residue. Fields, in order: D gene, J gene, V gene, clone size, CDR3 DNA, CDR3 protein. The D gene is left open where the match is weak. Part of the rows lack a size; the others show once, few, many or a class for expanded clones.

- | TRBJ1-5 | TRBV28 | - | TGTGCCAGCAGTCAGAGTCACAATCAGCCCCAGCATTTT | CASSQSHNQPQHF
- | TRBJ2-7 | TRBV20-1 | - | TGCAGTGCTAGTGCCCCTACCAAGGAGACCTACGAGCAGTACTTC | CSASAPTKETYEQYF
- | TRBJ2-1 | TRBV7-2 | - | TGTGCCAGCAGCTCTATACTAGGAAACAATGAGCAGTTCTTC | CASSSILGNNEQFF
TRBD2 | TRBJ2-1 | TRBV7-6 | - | TGTGCCGGGAGCTTAGTCTCTAGCGGGAGCTCGTATGATGAGCAGTTCTTC | CAGSLVSSGSSYDEQFF
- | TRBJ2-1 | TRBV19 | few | TGTGCCAGTAGTTTTGGACAGTACAACAATGAGCAGTTCTTC | CASSFGQYNNEQFF
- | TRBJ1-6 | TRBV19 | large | TGTGCCAGTAGTATTTCCTCCTATAATTCACCCCTCCACTTT | CASSISSYNSPLHF
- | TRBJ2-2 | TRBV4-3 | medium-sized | TGCGCCAGCAGCCATGGCGGGAACACCGGGGAGCTGTTTTTT | CASSHGGNTGELFF
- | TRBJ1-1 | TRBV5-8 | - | TGTGCCAGCAGCTTCCCCCAGAACACTGAAGCTTTCTTT | CASSFPQNTEAFF
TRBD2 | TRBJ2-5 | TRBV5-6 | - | TGTGCCAGCAGCCCGGGACTAGCGGGGGGAAATGAGCAGTACTTC | CASSPGLAGGNEQYF
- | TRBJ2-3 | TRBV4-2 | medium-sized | TGTGCCAGCAGCCAAGATTCGGCTAGCGAAAGCACAGATACGCAGTATTTT | CASSQDSASESTDTQYF
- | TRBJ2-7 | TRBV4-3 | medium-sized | TGCGCCAGCAGCCAAGATCGGGTACAGTTCGACGAGCAGTACTTC | CASSQDRVQFDEQYF
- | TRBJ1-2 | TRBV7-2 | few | TGTGCCAGCATTACCGGGCCAGGGGCCTATGGCTACACCTTC | CASITGPGAYGYTF
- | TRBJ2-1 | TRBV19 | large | TGTGCCAGTACACTCGGGCTGACTCGGACGGATGAGCAGTTCTTC | CASTLGLTRTDEQFF
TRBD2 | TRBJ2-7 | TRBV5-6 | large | TGTGCCAGCAGCTCGGGACTAGCGGGCGGCTACGAGCAGTACTTC | CASSSGLAGGYEQYF
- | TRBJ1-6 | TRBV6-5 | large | TGTGCCAGCCGACCTAAAGCGGTTTCCTCCTATAATTCACCCCTCCACTTT | CASRPKAVSSYNSPLHF
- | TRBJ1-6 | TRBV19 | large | TGTGCCAGTAGTATAGATTTAGCGACGGACTCCTATAATTCACCCCTCCACTTT | CASSIDLATDSYNSPLHF
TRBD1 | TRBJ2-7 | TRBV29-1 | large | TGCAGCGCCGGACTCGGACAGGGGGGTTCCTACGAGCAGTACTTC | CSAGLGQGGSYEQYF